The text below deals with one T cell receptor (beta chain). Antigen unknown. Cultured CD4+ T cell DNA underwent sequencing with the Oncomine TCR Beta short-read assay. Via MiXCR, TCRdb re-called the PCR reads, giving one row per CDR3 protein. Counted here are roughly 24,000 distinct CDR3 sequences, about 64% occurring once; the ten biggest clones make up over 4.5%. This sample is part of a study of vaccination and CD4 T cells after COVID-19. For the study at large: From HCoV-229E, HCoV-OC43, HCoV-NL63 and SARS-CoV-2, overlapping spike peptides were used to stimulate the cells.

CDR1 is DFQATT and CDR2 is SNEGSKA in the germline V gene (reference sequence). Trimming shortened V by 3 bases and J by 3 bases, and 15 bases separated the two germline ends. This CDR3 comprises 15 residues. Treatment: roughly ten-day PBMC culture with coronavirus spike peptide pools or control peptides (ViraFEST assay). ViraFEST enlarged antigen-specific T cell populations with peptide pools and afterwards sequenced TCRs. The authors cultured around 2.1 million PBMCs per well with 9.5 to 10 IU/ml IL-2 and about 10 ug/ml peptide pools. The sequence came from a human donor who had recovered from COVID-19. The chain couples TRBV20-1 to TRBJ2-4, with no clear D. The sequenced sample consisted of CD4+ T cells from blood, cultured in vitro. CDR3 nucleotides: TGCAGTGCTAGGGCCCTAATCGGCGTCAAAAACATTCAGTACTTC. It specifies CSARALIGVKNIQYF.